The rows below give T cell receptor beta chains drawn from one sample of a study of blood T cell repertoires in COVID-19. Sequencing used immunoSEQ multiplex PCR; TCRdb keeps in-frame clones, though not all of them. The sample has about 85,000 clones; around 85% are singletons. Sequenced: peripheral blood. These TCRs come from an older man with acute or convalescent COVID-19. Each CDR3 is given with its conserved first and last residue. Fields, in order: CDR3 DNA, CDR3 protein, clone size, D gene, V gene, J gene. The D gene is left open where the match is weak. A clone size is listed for some rows: how often the clone was seen (once, few, many), or a class if it is expanded.

CDR3nt: TGTGCCAGCAGCCCGACAGGGGGAGACTACGAGCAGTACTTC; CDR3aa: CASSPTGGDYEQYF; abundance: .; d_gene: TRBD1; v_gene: TRBV7-3; j_gene: TRBJ2-7
CDR3nt: TGTGCCAGCAGCCCCGTGAGCTCCTACAATGAGCAGTTCTTC; CDR3aa: CASSPVSSYNEQFF; abundance: .; d_gene: .; v_gene: TRBV7-2; j_gene: TRBJ2-1
CDR3nt: TGTGCCAGCAGTTTTGGGGACAGGGATGCCCAGCCCCAGCATTTT; CDR3aa: CASSFGDRDAQPQHF; abundance: .; d_gene: TRBD1; v_gene: TRBV28; j_gene: TRBJ1-5
CDR3nt: TGTGCCAGCAGCCCAGGGGCAGGGGTAGGAGAGACCCAGTACTTC; CDR3aa: CASSPGAGVGETQYF; abundance: .; d_gene: .; v_gene: TRBV11-3; j_gene: TRBJ2-5
CDR3nt: TGTGCCAGCAGCTCGTCCCGGGACAGGGGGCGTAACTATGGCTACACCTTC; CDR3aa: CASSSSRDRGRNYGYTF; abundance: .; d_gene: TRBD1; v_gene: TRBV7-2; j_gene: TRBJ1-2
CDR3nt: TGTGCCAGCAGCGCGGGGGGGCTATACGAGCAGTACTTC; CDR3aa: CASSAGGLYEQYF; abundance: once; d_gene: TRBD2; v_gene: TRBV9; j_gene: TRBJ2-7
CDR3nt: TGCGCCAGCAGCTTGTATAGGGGCACTGGCTACACCTTC; CDR3aa: CASSLYRGTGYTF; abundance: .; d_gene: .; v_gene: TRBV5-1; j_gene: TRBJ1-2
CDR3nt: TGTGCCAGCAGCCTTGCAGGGGGAAGTAGCACAGATACGCAGTATTTT; CDR3aa: CASSLAGGSSTDTQYF; abundance: once; d_gene: TRBD1; v_gene: TRBV5-6; j_gene: TRBJ2-3
CDR3nt: TGTGCCAGCAGGGGACTAGCGGGGCTCACAGATACGCAGTATTTT; CDR3aa: CASRGLAGLTDTQYF; abundance: once; d_gene: TRBD2; v_gene: TRBV6-5; j_gene: TRBJ2-3
CDR3nt: TGTGCCAGCGGAAACAGGGGGCGGCTTGAAAAACTGTTTTTT; CDR3aa: CASGNRGRLEKLFF; abundance: .; d_gene: TRBD1; v_gene: TRBV7-9; j_gene: TRBJ1-4
CDR3nt: TGTGCCAGCAGCCGACCCACCTGGGGCGAGACCCAGTACTTC; CDR3aa: CASSRPTWGETQYF; abundance: .; d_gene: .; v_gene: TRBV2; j_gene: TRBJ2-5
CDR3nt: TGTGCCAGCAGCTTGTCATACACCGGGGAGCTGTTTTTT; CDR3aa: CASSLSYTGELFF; abundance: .; d_gene: .; v_gene: TRBV5-8; j_gene: TRBJ2-2
CDR3nt: TGTGCCAGCAGCCAAGTCCGGGGGGGTACTGAAGCTTTCTTT; CDR3aa: CASSQVRGGTEAFF; abundance: few; d_gene: .; v_gene: TRBV14; j_gene: TRBJ1-1
CDR3nt: TGTGCCAGCAGTCCCCCAGGGAATAGCGGGGGGGCCGGGACCCAGTACTTC; CDR3aa: CASSPPGNSGGAGTQYF; abundance: .; d_gene: TRBD2; v_gene: TRBV28; j_gene: TRBJ2-5
CDR3nt: TGTGCCAGTAGTCTCTCGGGACAGGGGTCACACGAGCAGTACTTC; CDR3aa: CASSLSGQGSHEQYF; abundance: .; d_gene: TRBD1; v_gene: TRBV19; j_gene: TRBJ2-7
CDR3nt: TGTGCCATCACGGCTAGCGGGGGGGCCGGGGAGCTGTTTTTT; CDR3aa: CAITASGGAGELFF; abundance: few; d_gene: TRBD2; v_gene: TRBV10-3; j_gene: TRBJ2-2
CDR3nt: TGCGCCAGCAGTGTCGGGACACCCTTTTCCTACGAGCAGTACTTC; CDR3aa: CASSVGTPFSYEQYF; abundance: .; d_gene: .; v_gene: TRBV10-1; j_gene: TRBJ2-7
CDR3nt: TGTGCCAGCAGCCATAAGGGGTCCGGGAATCAGCCCCAGCATTTT; CDR3aa: CASSHKGSGNQPQHF; abundance: few; d_gene: .; v_gene: TRBV4-2; j_gene: TRBJ1-5
CDR3nt: TGTGCCAGCAGTGGACAGGGAAAGAGGGAAATCTTT; CDR3aa: CASSGQGKREIF; abundance: .; d_gene: TRBD1; v_gene: TRBV6-2/TRBV6-3; j_gene: TRBJ1-1
CDR3nt: TGTGCCAGCAGCTTGATGGGGGCGGAATATAATTCACCCCTCCACTTT; CDR3aa: CASSLMGAEYNSPLHF; abundance: .; d_gene: .; v_gene: TRBV5-4; j_gene: TRBJ1-6
CDR3nt: TGTGCCAGCAGTTTCTTTACTAGCGGGGGGCCCGAAGAGACCCAGTACTTC; CDR3aa: CASSFFTSGGPEETQYF; abundance: once; d_gene: TRBD2; v_gene: TRBV28; j_gene: TRBJ2-5
CDR3nt: TGTGCCAGCAGCACCGACAGGGGCAATCAGCCCCAGCATTTT; CDR3aa: CASSTDRGNQPQHF; abundance: .; d_gene: TRBD1; v_gene: TRBV2; j_gene: TRBJ1-5
CDR3nt: TGTGCCAGCAGCCACTCACAGGGCGTTGGCTACACCTTC; CDR3aa: CASSHSQGVGYTF; abundance: .; d_gene: .; v_gene: TRBV3-1/TRBV3-2; j_gene: TRBJ1-2
CDR3nt: TGTGCCAGCAGCCAAGATCGACTAGCGGGGGGGCCAAACACAGATACGCAGTATTTT; CDR3aa: CASSQDRLAGGPNTDTQYF; abundance: .; d_gene: TRBD2; v_gene: TRBV4-2; j_gene: TRBJ2-3
CDR3nt: TGTGCCAGCAGCTCAGGGGCCACGGGCCAAGAGACCCAGTACTTC; CDR3aa: CASSSGATGQETQYF; abundance: .; d_gene: .; v_gene: TRBV2; j_gene: TRBJ2-5
CDR3nt: TGTGCCAGCAGTGAAGGACAGTGGAGCCGCTCCTACGAGCAGTACTTC; CDR3aa: CASSEGQWSRSYEQYF; abundance: .; d_gene: .; v_gene: TRBV6-1; j_gene: TRBJ2-7
CDR3nt: TGTGCCAGTAGGAGCGGGACAAATAGCAATCAGCCCCAGCATTTT; CDR3aa: CASRSGTNSNQPQHF; abundance: .; d_gene: .; v_gene: TRBV19; j_gene: TRBJ1-5
CDR3nt: TGTGCCACCAGCAGCGGGACAGTCAATCAGCCCCAGCATTTT; CDR3aa: CATSSGTVNQPQHF; abundance: few; d_gene: TRBD1; v_gene: TRBV15; j_gene: TRBJ1-5
CDR3nt: TGTGCCAGCAGCTTGGGGGGGGGCCGAAGCTCCTACGAGCAGTACTTC; CDR3aa: CASSLGGGRSSYEQYF; abundance: .; d_gene: .; v_gene: TRBV7-9; j_gene: TRBJ2-7
CDR3nt: TGTGCCAGCAGTTTTCAAACAGGGGTCTATGGCTACACCTTC; CDR3aa: CASSFQTGVYGYTF; abundance: .; d_gene: TRBD1; v_gene: TRBV28; j_gene: TRBJ1-2
CDR3nt: TGTGCCAGCAGTGAACTACTAGCCAAAAACATTCAGTACTTC; CDR3aa: CASSELLAKNIQYF; abundance: .; d_gene: .; v_gene: TRBV2; j_gene: TRBJ2-4
CDR3nt: TGTGCCAGCAGCTCGTGGGGGGGGACTGCAGATACGCAGTATTTT; CDR3aa: CASSSWGGTADTQYF; abundance: .; d_gene: TRBD2; v_gene: TRBV5-4; j_gene: TRBJ2-3
CDR3nt: TGTGCCAGCAGCCCACAAGCGGGGGGCGGCGCAGATACGCAGTATTTT; CDR3aa: CASSPQAGGGADTQYF; abundance: once; d_gene: TRBD2; v_gene: TRBV7-9; j_gene: TRBJ2-3
CDR3nt: TGTGCCAGTGCGTCAGCTCGGGATGGTTCACCCCTCCACTTT; CDR3aa: CASASARDGSPLHF; abundance: .; d_gene: .; v_gene: TRBV19; j_gene: TRBJ1-6
CDR3nt: TGTGCCAGCAGCCTGGGTTGGGGCCTCTCGGCCCTCCACTTT; CDR3aa: CASSLGWGLSALHF; abundance: .; d_gene: .; v_gene: TRBV7-9; j_gene: TRBJ1-6
CDR3nt: TGCGCCAGCAGCTTGGCTTGGGGAGGAGGCTACGAGCAGTACTTC; CDR3aa: CASSLAWGGGYEQYF; abundance: few; d_gene: .; v_gene: TRBV5-1; j_gene: TRBJ2-7
CDR3nt: TGTGCCAGTTCTCGCAGCGGGGGTGGCAATCAGCCCCAGCATTTT; CDR3aa: CASSRSGGGNQPQHF; abundance: .; d_gene: .; v_gene: TRBV19; j_gene: TRBJ1-5
CDR3nt: TGTGCCAGCAGTGTACGGGTTGAGGGCACTGAAGCTTTCTTT; CDR3aa: CASSVRVEGTEAFF; abundance: .; d_gene: .; v_gene: TRBV7-2; j_gene: TRBJ1-1
CDR3nt: TGTGCCAGCAGTGAGGGAGGCTCTGGGGGTCAGCCCCAGCATTTT; CDR3aa: CASSEGGSGGQPQHF; abundance: .; d_gene: .; v_gene: TRBV6-1; j_gene: TRBJ1-5
CDR3nt: TGTGCCAGCAGCTTTTCCAGGGTGGGGAATGAGCAGTTCTTC; CDR3aa: CASSFSRVGNEQFF; abundance: .; d_gene: .; v_gene: TRBV11-2; j_gene: TRBJ2-1
CDR3nt: TGTGCCAGCAGCCCCCCCAGGAATACCGGGAGGGATGAGCAGTTCTTC; CDR3aa: CASSPPRNTGRDEQFF; abundance: .; d_gene: TRBD2; v_gene: TRBV7-9; j_gene: TRBJ2-1
CDR3nt: TGTGCCATCACCTCCGGACAGGGCTATGGCTACACCTTC; CDR3aa: CAITSGQGYGYTF; abundance: .; d_gene: TRBD1; v_gene: TRBV10-3; j_gene: TRBJ1-2
CDR3nt: TGTGCCAGCAGTTTGGCAGGTACAACTGAAGCTTTCTTT; CDR3aa: CASSLAGTTEAFF; abundance: .; d_gene: .; v_gene: TRBV12-3/TRBV12-4; j_gene: TRBJ1-1
CDR3nt: TGTGCCAGCAGCTCTAGCGGGGGTCTCCAAGAGACCCAGTACTTC; CDR3aa: CASSSSGGLQETQYF; abundance: .; d_gene: TRBD2; v_gene: TRBV5-4; j_gene: TRBJ2-5
CDR3nt: TGTGCCAGCAGGTCGGGACAGGGCTCACCCCTCCACTTT; CDR3aa: CASRSGQGSPLHF; abundance: .; d_gene: TRBD1; v_gene: TRBV3-1/TRBV3-2; j_gene: TRBJ1-6
CDR3nt: TGTGCCAGCAGTCCATTGGGCCCCAATCAGCCCCAGCATTTT; CDR3aa: CASSPLGPNQPQHF; abundance: .; d_gene: .; v_gene: TRBV28; j_gene: TRBJ1-5
CDR3nt: TGTGCCAGTAGTATTCACAGAAACAATGAGCAGTTCTTC; CDR3aa: CASSIHRNNEQFF; abundance: few; d_gene: .; v_gene: TRBV19; j_gene: TRBJ2-1
CDR3nt: TGTGCCAGCAGCCAAGCGACGGGGGGGTCTGAAGCTTTCTTT; CDR3aa: CASSQATGGSEAFF; abundance: .; d_gene: .; v_gene: TRBV3-1/TRBV3-2; j_gene: TRBJ1-1
CDR3nt: TGTGCCAGCAGTTACACAGGGTACAACAATGAGCAGTTCTTC; CDR3aa: CASSYTGYNNEQFF; abundance: .; d_gene: .; v_gene: TRBV6-5; j_gene: TRBJ2-1
CDR3nt: TGTGCCTGGAGTGTAGCGGCAGAGAGCAATCAGCCCCAGCATTTT; CDR3aa: CAWSVAAESNQPQHF; abundance: few; d_gene: .; v_gene: TRBV30; j_gene: TRBJ1-5
CDR3nt: TGTGCCAGCAGCCACGTCCGGGTGGATACGCAGTATTTT; CDR3aa: CASSHVRVDTQYF; abundance: .; d_gene: .; v_gene: TRBV3-1/TRBV3-2; j_gene: TRBJ2-3
CDR3nt: TGTGCCAGCAGCCCAGGGACAGGGCCTAACTATGGCTACACCTTC; CDR3aa: CASSPGTGPNYGYTF; abundance: .; d_gene: TRBD1; v_gene: TRBV3-1/TRBV3-2; j_gene: TRBJ1-2
CDR3nt: TGTGCCAGTGGACAGGGAGGCTATAATTCACCCCTCCACTTT; CDR3aa: CASGQGGYNSPLHF; abundance: once; d_gene: TRBD1; v_gene: TRBV27; j_gene: TRBJ1-6
CDR3nt: TGTGCCAGCAGTTCCCCAGGGTCTAATTCACCCCTCCACTTT; CDR3aa: CASSSPGSNSPLHF; abundance: .; d_gene: .; v_gene: TRBV27; j_gene: TRBJ1-6